The rows below give T cell receptor beta chains drawn from one sample of a study of T-cell reconstitution after alpha-beta-depleted transplantation in children. TCRdb itself ran the PCR reads through MiXCR, one entry per CDR3 protein. The repertoire holds about 460,000 distinct CDR3 sequences, with about 10% as singletons. The sequences come from PBMCs, mostly from graft donor cells, collected 180 days after TCRalphabeta/CD19-depleted stem cell transplant. These receptors originate from a female patient between 2 and 15 years old who had a stem cell transplant for aplastic anemia, so the T cells may come from the graft donor. Each CDR3 is given with its conserved first and last residue. D genes are given only for firm matches. Size is omitted from some rows. Given values are once, few, many or a class for expanded clones.

j_call clone_size v_call d_call cdr3_aa cdr3_nt
TRBJ2-7 many TRBV29-1 TRBD1 CSVAPGQGGYEQYF TGCAGCGTTGCACCGGGACAGGGCGGCTACGAGCAGTACTTC
TRBJ2-7 few TRBV7-9 NA CASSLANVYEQYF TGTGCCAGCAGCTTAGCTAACGTCTACGAGCAGTACTTC
TRBJ1-1 NA TRBV12-3/TRBV12-4 NA CASSLEGTPWPDPSHTEAFF TGTGCCAGCAGTTTAGAGGGTACACCCTGGCCCGATCCGTCCCACACTGAAGCTTTCTTT
TRBJ1-4 few TRBV7-9 NA CATLAPGMEKLFF TGTGCCACCCTCGCGCCAGGAATGGAAAAACTGTTTTTT
TRBJ2-5 few TRBV5-1 TRBD1 CASSLDRGGETQYF TGCGCCAGCAGCTTGGACAGGGGTGGAGAGACCCAGTACTTC
TRBJ2-3 few TRBV9 TRBD2 CASSAGTSGSTDTQYF TGTGCCAGCAGCGCCGGGACTAGCGGGAGCACAGATACGCAGTATTTT
TRBJ2-5 NA TRBV29-1 TRBD2 CSVEGRGGGETQYF TGCAGCGTTGAAGGCCGGGGCGGGGGAGAGACCCAGTACTTC
TRBJ1-5 few TRBV28 NA CASSLGKHQPQHF TGTGCCAGCAGTTTAGGGAAACATCAGCCCCAGCATTTT
TRBJ2-2 NA TRBV11-2 NA CASSPRGRGTLNTGELFF TGTGCCAGCAGCCCCCGAGGAAGGGGGACGCTCAACACCGGGGAGCTGTTTTTT
TRBJ2-1 few TRBV20-1 NA CSACPSAHEQFF TGCAGTGCCTGCCCATCAGCCCATGAGCAGTTCTTC
TRBJ2-1 few TRBV3-1 NA CASSQDWSSYNEQFF TGTGCCAGCAGCCAAGACTGGAGCTCCTACAATGAGCAGTTCTTC
TRBJ2-7 few TRBV25-1 TRBD1 CASSGRTGGYEQYF TGTGCCAGCAGTGGAAGGACAGGGGGCTACGAGCAGTACTTC
TRBJ2-7 few TRBV20-1 TRBD2 CSARGLAGVEPSYEQYF TGCAGTGCTAGAGGCCTAGCGGGAGTCGAACCTTCCTACGAGCAGTACTTC
TRBJ2-2 few TRBV4-2 NA CASSQDQVAYNTGELFF TGTGCCAGCAGCCAAGATCAGGTCGCCTACAACACCGGGGAGCTGTTTTTT
TRBJ2-5 NA TRBV18 TRBD2 CASSLQRGETQYF TGTGCCAGCTCACTACAGCGGGGAGAGACCCAGTACTTC
TRBJ2-3 NA TRBV28 TRBD1 CASSFRQGPTDTQYF TGTGCCAGCAGTTTCCGACAGGGGCCCACAGATACGCAGTATTTT
TRBJ1-5 NA TRBV19 NA CASRPVGGTSNQPQHF TGTGCCAGTAGACCAGTTGGGGGCACGAGCAATCAGCCCCAGCATTTT
TRBJ2-6 few TRBV5-1 NA CASSSIDGPSGANVLTF TGCGCCAGCAGCTCGATCGACGGCCCCTCTGGGGCCAACGTCCTGACTTTC
TRBJ1-2 many TRBV9 NA CASSDPGTTPWANYGYTF TGTGCCAGCAGCGATCCCGGGACAACTCCTTGGGCAAACTATGGCTACACCTTC
TRBJ1-4 few TRBV7-2 NA CASSLVGGEGEKLFF TGTGCCAGCAGCTTAGTCGGGGGCGAGGGTGAAAAACTGTTTTTT
TRBJ2-5 few TRBV20-1 NA CSASSGSWETQYF TGCAGTGCTAGTTCCGGGAGTTGGGAGACCCAGTACTTC
TRBJ2-5 few TRBV6-2/TRBV6-3 TRBD2 CASRPATGLGRGETQYF TGTGCCAGCAGACCCGCTACGGGACTAGGGAGGGGTGAGACCCAGTACTTC
TRBJ2-2 NA TRBV7-6 NA CASSSETGNTGELFF TGTGCCAGCAGCTCGGAGACAGGGAACACCGGGGAGCTGTTTTTT
TRBJ1-2 many TRBV19 NA CASSPRRNNYGYTF TGTGCCAGTAGTCCCAGACGGAATAACTATGGCTACACCTTC
TRBJ2-5 few TRBV4-3 TRBD1 CASSPVWTGKETQYF TGCGCCAGCAGCCCCGTTTGGACAGGGAAAGAGACCCAGTACTTC
TRBJ2-5 few TRBV27 TRBD2 CASSSGGLAEETQYF TGTGCCAGCAGTTCGGGGGGACTAGCGGAAGAGACCCAGTACTTC
TRBJ2-4 few TRBV5-1 TRBD2 CASSPALKAGGSIAKNIQYF TGCGCCAGCAGCCCGGCCCTGAAGGCGGGAGGATCTATAGCCAAAAACATTCAGTACTTC
TRBJ2-1 few TRBV7-2 NA CASSLGVGGLRNEQFF TGTGCCAGCAGCTTAGGGGTCGGGGGATTACGCAATGAGCAGTTCTTC
TRBJ2-7 few TRBV7-2 NA CASSWSGQLRYEQYF TGTGCCAGCAGCTGGTCCGGACAGTTGAGGTACGAGCAGTACTTC
TRBJ1-5 many TRBV7-9 TRBD1 CASSPGQGSNQPQHF TGTGCCAGCAGCCCCGGACAGGGAAGCAATCAGCCCCAGCATTTT
TRBJ2-7 NA TRBV27 NA CASSKHGLPFEVYEQNF TGTGCCAGCAGTAAACACGGGCTGCCATTTGAGGTCTACGAGCAGAACTTC
TRBJ2-3 few TRBV10-3 TRBD2 CATYTSGRAPGRTDTQYF TGTGCCACTTATACTAGCGGGAGGGCTCCTGGGCGCACAGATACGCAGTATTTT
TRBJ1-4 few TRBV27 NA CASSFGPTGGLFF TGTGCCAGCAGTTTCGGGCCCACGGGCGGACTGTTTTTT
TRBJ2-2 NA TRBV18 TRBD2 CASSPEIWSGSGTGELFF TGTGCCAGCTCACCAGAGATTTGGAGCGGGAGTGGCACCGGGGAGCTGTTTTTT
TRBJ2-5 few TRBV25-1 NA CASSGGWVYQETQYF TGTGCCAGCAGCGGAGGGTGGGTGTACCAAGAGACCCAGTACTTC
TRBJ1-3 few TRBV6-1 NA CASSEAGGNTIYF TGTGCCAGCAGTGAAGCTGGTGGAAACACCATATATTTT
TRBJ1-1 many TRBV28 NA CASSLMVRVEAFF TGTGCCAGCAGTTTAATGGTAAGGGTTGAAGCTTTCTTT
TRBJ1-6 few TRBV5-1 NA CASSLVVDFSPLHF TGCGCCAGCAGCTTGGTAGTAGATTTTTCACCCCTCCACTTT
TRBJ2-5 few TRBV12-3/TRBV12-4 TRBD1 CASSPGQGWETQYF TGTGCCAGCAGTCCGGGACAGGGGTGGGAGACCCAGTACTTC
TRBJ1-2 NA TRBV10-3 NA CAISESPMEHNYGDTF TGTGCCATCAGTGAGTCACCAATGGAACACAACTATGGCGACACCTTC
TRBJ2-7 NA TRBV28 NA CASSSTGTRVGYEQYF TGTGCCAGCAGTTCTACCGGGACTCGGGTCGGCTACGAGCAGTACTTC
TRBJ1-2 NA TRBV27 NA CASSLNLPGAGYGYTF TGTGCCAGCAGTTTGAATCTTCCAGGGGCTGGCTATGGCTACACCTTC
TRBJ1-1 many TRBV6-5 NA CASSYRAEAFF TGTGCCAGCAGTTACCGCGCAGAAGCTTTCTTT
TRBJ2-5 many TRBV12-3/TRBV12-4 NA CASSLSEETQYF TGTGCCAGCAGTTTATCGGAAGAGACCCAGTACTTC
TRBJ2-7 NA TRBV4-3 TRBD1 CASSFGQGASYEQYF TGCGCCAGCAGTTTTGGACAGGGGGCCTCCTACGAGCAGTACTTC
TRBJ2-2 NA TRBV5-8 TRBD1 CASSPGDRAWAGELFF TGTGCCAGCAGCCCCGGGGACAGGGCCTGGGCCGGGGAGCTGTTTTTT
TRBJ2-5 few TRBV12-5 NA CASGLVITGQVNLETQYF TGTGCTAGTGGTTTGGTAATAACCGGGCAGGTGAACTTAGAGACCCAGTACTTC
TRBJ1-1 few TRBV20-1 NA CSARDQWGAGGVTNTEAFF TGCAGTGCTAGAGATCAATGGGGCGCCGGGGGAGTGACGAACACTGAAGCTTTCTTT
TRBJ1-6 NA TRBV5-5 NA CASSLNPAVSPLHF TGTGCCAGCAGCCTTAACCCTGCGGTTTCACCCCTCCACTTT
TRBJ2-2 once TRBV15 NA CATSRDWVLASNTGELFF TGTGCCACCAGCAGAGATTGGGTCCTTGCTTCGAACACCGGGGAGCTGTTTTTT
TRBJ2-7 many TRBV29-1 NA CSVRPGTNYEQYF TGCAGCGTTCGGCCAGGGACGAACTACGAGCAGTACTTC
TRBJ2-3 many TRBV5-1 TRBD2 CASSPRDSGATDTQYF TGCGCCAGCAGCCCCAGGGATAGCGGGGCAACAGATACGCAGTATTTT
TRBJ2-1 few TRBV5-4 NA CASSLVGGSVNEQFF TGTGCCAGCAGCTTGGTCGGCGGTAGCGTCAATGAGCAGTTCTTC
TRBJ2-1 many TRBV5-1 NA CASSFRLRGLSYNEQFF TGCGCCAGCAGCTTCCGGCTTCGGGGCCTCTCCTACAATGAGCAGTTCTTC
TRBJ1-4 few TRBV20-1 NA CSASSDVGEKLFF TGCAGTGCTTCCTCGGACGTGGGGGAAAAACTGTTTTTT
TRBJ1-1 NA TRBV11-2 NA CASSLDRVMGPDTEAFF TGTGCCAGCAGCTTAGATCGGGTAATGGGGCCGGACACTGAAGCTTTCTTT
TRBJ1-4 NA TRBV20-1 TRBD1 CSATPGGVHEKLFF TGCAGTGCAACCCCAGGGGGCGTCCATGAAAAACTGTTTTTT